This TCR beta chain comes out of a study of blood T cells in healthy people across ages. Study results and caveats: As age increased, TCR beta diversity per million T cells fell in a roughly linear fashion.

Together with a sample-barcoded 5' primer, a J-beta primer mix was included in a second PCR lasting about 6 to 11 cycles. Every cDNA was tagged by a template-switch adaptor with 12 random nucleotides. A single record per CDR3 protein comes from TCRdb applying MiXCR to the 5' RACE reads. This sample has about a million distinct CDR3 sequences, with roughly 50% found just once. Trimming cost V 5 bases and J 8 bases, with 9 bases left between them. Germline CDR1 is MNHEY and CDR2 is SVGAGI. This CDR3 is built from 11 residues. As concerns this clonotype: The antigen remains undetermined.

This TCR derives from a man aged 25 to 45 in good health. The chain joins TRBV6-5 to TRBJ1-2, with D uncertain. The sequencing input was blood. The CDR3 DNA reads TGTGCCAGCAGTGACACAAGAGGCTACACCTTC. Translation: CASSDTRGYTF.